Below are 32 T cell receptor beta chains sequenced from a single sample in a study of T cell responses to AZD1222 COVID-19 vaccine (dated by TCRdb to about 2021). This sample's time point label indicates: baseline before first vaccination. The library was made by the immunoSEQ multiplex PCR assay. The table was pulled from immuneACCESS by TCRdb, which kept in-frame rearrangements only. Such tables lose some clones; where checked, under half of the loss comes from unresolved V genes, and the rest has no known cause. Here the sample has tens of thousands of clones; 65% to 80% occur a single time. The ten largest make up 9.5% to 13% of the sample. This specimen was peripheral blood, taken on day 0 of AZD1222 vaccination. These TCRs come from an adult in good health.

The rearrangement uses TRBV27 and TRBJ2-1, with TRBD2 identical over 8 bases. J lost 7 bases, V lost 5 bases, and 13 bases had no gene match. This CDR3 region has 16 residues. Germline CDR1 and CDR2: MNHEY and SMNVEV (reference sequence). The CDR3 DNA reads TGTGCCAGCAGTGTCACCGGGGGGGCCGGGGGAAATGAGCAGTTCTTC. Protein product: CASSVTGGAGGNEQFF.

The V call is TRBV30, the J call TRBJ2-5, with 7 bases that match TRBD2. Germline assignment: CDR1 GTSNPN and CDR2 SVGIG (reference sequence). V lost 0 bases and J lost 4; bases outside the gene matches: 5. CDR3 size: 14 residues. The CDR3 sequence: CAWSVGGTGETQYF. The CDR3 coding sequence is TGTGCCTGGAGTGTGGGGGGGACCGGAGAGACCCAGTACTTC.

The rearrangement joins TRBV21-1 to TRBJ2-1; the table's D gene call, TRBD1, was not cross checked with the DNA. TRBV21-1 is classified as a pseudogene. The CDR3 contains 16 residues. The CDR3 DNA reads TGTGCCAGCACCCGAAGGACAGGGGATTCCTACAATGAGCAGTTCTTC. It translates to CASTRRTGDSYNEQFF.

J is TRBJ1-4 and V is TRBV10-3; D might be TRBD1 (5 bases). This CDR3 region has 14 residues. V lost 0 bases, J lost 6 bases, and 8 bases lay in between. Germline CDR1 and CDR2: ENHRY and SYGVKD. The CDR3 region has the DNA TGTGCCATCAGTGAGTCTGGGGCAGATGAAAAACTGTTTTTT. Its translation is CAISESGADEKLFF.

J is TRBJ1-2 and V is TRBV24-1; 8 bases align to TRBD1. Per the germline V gene, CDR1 is KGHDR and CDR2 is SFDVKD. The J segment lost 4 bases and the V segment lost 4 bases, leaving 19 bases of the junction unmatched. The CDR3 covers 19 residues. The CDR3 protein is CATSDRPDRDLEESYGYTF. In DNA, the CDR3 is TGTGCCACCAGTGACCGACCGGACAGGGATTTGGAGGAGAGCTATGGCTACACCTTC.

V and J are TRBV27 and TRBJ1-4; maybe TRBD1 (6 bases). The germline CDR1 and CDR2 sequences are MNHEY and SMNVEV (reference sequence). Trimming took 7 bases from V and 5 from J, leaving 17 bases between them. The CDR3 runs 15 residues. The CDR3 nucleotides read TGTGCCAGCACGGGGTCGGGGGGGCTCAATGAAAAACTGTTTTTT. This translates into CASTGSGGLNEKLFF. Drawing the rest from reference TRBV27 and TRBJ1-4, the complete variable domain is EAQVTQNPRYLITVTGKKLTVTCSQNMNHEYMSWYRQDPGLGLRQIYYSMNVEVTDKGDVPEGYKVSRKEKRNFPLILESPSPNQTSLYFCASTGSGGLNEKLFFGSGTQLSVL.

This rearrangement joins TRBV7-8 to TRBJ2-7; possible D gene TRBD2, 7 bases. Deletions cut 6 bases from V and 5 bases from J, with 26 bases between. Germline V gives CDR1 SGHVS, CDR2 FQNEAQ. The CDR3 covers 17 residues. CDR3 residues: CASSYKSGNREGNEQYF. CDR3 DNA: TGTGCCAGCAGTTATAAGTCCGGAAACAGGGAGGGCAACGAGCAGTACTTC.

This clone was detected a few times. The rearrangement links TRBV9 to TRBJ1-6; unclear D gene. The CDR3 extends over 14 amino acids. V was cut by 2 bases and J by 7 bases, with 10 bases left in between. CDR1 is SGDLS and CDR2 is YYNGEE in the germline V gene. CDR3 region: CASSVTIENSPLHF. The CDR3 DNA follows: TGTGCCAGCAGCGTGACTATCGAGAATTCACCCCTCCACTTT.

CDR3 DNA sequence: TGTGCCAGCAGTCCCTGGGACACTTCACCCCTCCACTTT. Its translation: CASSPWDTSPLHF. The chain combines TRBV12-3 or TRBV12-4 with TRBJ1-6; D may be TRBD1 (6 bases). The V gene lost 5 bases and the J gene lost 9 bases, with 11 bases spanning the gap. This CDR3 comprises 13 residues.

The chain carries TRBV6-5 and TRBJ1-4; 9 bases fit TRBD1. The V segment lost 5 bases and the J segment 7 bases; nucleotides outside the gene matches: 2. This CDR3 is built from 13 residues. Germline CDR1 MNHEY, CDR2 SVGAGI. The CDR3 DNA reads as TGTGCCAGCAGTACGACAGGGGGTGAAAAACTGTTTTTT. It codes for CASSTTGGEKLFF.

V usage is TRBV3-1 (or the pseudogene TRBV3-2) and J usage is TRBJ1-2; perhaps TRBD1 as D (6 bases). This CDR3 spans 15 amino acids. Germline V lookup: CDR1 LGHDT, CDR2 YNNKEL (reference sequence). With 4 bases removed from V and 5 bases from J, the gap between germline ends came to 17 bases. CDR3 nucleotides: TGTGCCAGCAGCCCACGTTCAGGGGCGCGGTATGGCTACACCTTC. The encoded protein is CASSPRSGARYGYTF.

The rearrangement links TRBV10-3 to TRBJ1-5; possibly TRBD1 for D (6 bases). CDR1 and CDR2 (germline): ENHRY, SYGVKD. Trimming cost V 11 bases and J 3 bases, with 14 bases left between them. The CDR3 loop spans 13 amino acids. The CDR3, as DNA: TGTGCCGCTCAACAGGGCCTCAATCAGCCCCAGCATTTT. Its translation is CAAQQGLNQPQHF.

This clone was found once. This chain connects TRBV4-1 to TRBJ2-1; TRBD1 matches at 10 bases. Per germline, CDR1 MGHRA and CDR2 YSYEKL. CDR3 length: 14 amino acids. Trimming at V came to 6 bases and at J to 2 bases, leaving 1 base not matched to a gene. CDR3 sequence (DNA): TGCGCCAGCAGGGGACAGGGGACCTACAATGAGCAGTTCTTC. Translating gives CASRGQGTYNEQFF.

The chain recombines TRBV11-2 with TRBJ1-1; D remains unclear. The ends were cut back, 0 bases at V and 8 bases at J, with 13 bases in the middle. The CDR3 has 14 residues. Germline values: CDR1 SGHAT, CDR2 FQNNGV. The CDR3 spells CASSLDPRLWEAFF. DNA of the CDR3: TGTGCCAGCAGCTTAGATCCCCGGCTGTGGGAAGCTTTCTTT.

The chain links TRBV5-1 to TRBJ1-5; D gene unclear. This CDR3 spans 14 amino acids. The V end was cut by 0 bases, the J end by 6 bases, with 10 bases between. In germline, CDR1 is SGHRS, CDR2 YFSETQ. The CDR3 protein is CASSLAPGGQPQHF. CDR3 nucleotides: TGCGCCAGCAGCTTGGCCCCTGGCGGTCAGCCCCAGCATTTT.

The chain recombines TRBV30 with TRBJ2-6, with D perhaps matching TRBD1 (5 bases). Germline CDR1 GTSNPN, CDR2 SVGIG (reference sequence). The CDR3 consists of 17 residues. V lost 2 bases, J lost 10 bases, and 24 bases lay in between. The CDR3 DNA sequence: TGTGCCTGGAGTCGCGATACGACTTATAAGGGGTCAAACGTCCTGACTTTC. Protein product: CAWSRDTTYKGSNVLTF.

This rearrangement joins TRBV18 to TRBJ1-1; 12 nucleotides align to TRBD1. The length of the CDR3 is 15 residues. V gave up 5 bases and J gave up 7 bases; unmatched junction bases: 8. CDR1 and CDR2 (germline): KGHSH, LQKENI. The CDR3 DNA follows: TGTGCCAGCTCAGGAGGGACAGGGGGCAGGAATGAAGCTTTCTTT. Its protein is CASSGGTGGRNEAFF. Full variable domain (outside the CDR3, taken from reference TRBV18 and TRBJ1-1): NAGVMQNPRHLVRRRGQEARLRCSPMKGHSHVYWYRQLPEEGLKFMVYLQKENIIDESGMPKERFSAEFPKEGPSILRIQQVVRGDSAAYFCASSGGTGGRNEAFFGQGTRLTVV.

The chain has TRBV6-5 and TRBJ1-2; D is possibly TRBD1 (5 bases). Germline CDR1 and CDR2: MNHEY and SVGAGI. V dropped 2 bases and J dropped 8 bases, with 9 bases sitting between them. The CDR3 has 12 residues. Here the CDR3 DNA reads TGTGCCAGCAGTTACGGGACTGAAGGCTACACCTTC. This gives the protein CASSYGTEGYTF.

V is TRBV9 and J is TRBJ2-7; TRBD1 might be the D (5 bases). CDR1 and CDR2 from the germline V gene are SGDLS and YYNGEE. This CDR3 has 16 residues. The ends were cut back, 0 bases at V and 0 bases at J, with 13 bases in the middle. The CDR3: CASSVGGAATSYEQYF. In nucleotides, the CDR3 is TGTGCCAGCAGCGTAGGTGGGGCCGCTACCTCCTACGAGCAGTACTTC.

This clone occurred once. This chain joins TRBV19 and TRBJ1-3; D might be TRBD1 (6 bases). Between the trimmed V and J ends, which lost 6 bases and 2 bases, there was a span of 14 bases. The germline V gene encodes CDR1 LNHDA and CDR2 SQIVND (reference sequence). This CDR3 has 15 amino acids. CDR3 sequence reads: CASRHRDIAGNTIYF. Written as DNA, the CDR3 is TGTGCCAGTAGACACCGGGACATAGCTGGAAACACCATATATTTT.

The rearrangement joins TRBV9 to TRBJ1-1; the D gene is possibly TRBD1 (6 bases). Germline-derived CDR1 and CDR2 are SGDLS and YYNGEE. This CDR3 has 14 amino acids. V was clipped by 3 bases and J by 1 base, with 10 bases between them. In DNA, the CDR3 is TGTGCCAGCAGCGCAGACAGGACGAACACTGAAGCTTTCTTT. This translates into CASSADRTNTEAFF.

This CDR3 is CATSDWTANQPQHF. The CDR3 coding sequence is TGTGCCACCAGTGATTGGACCGCGAATCAGCCCCAGCATTTT. The J gene is TRBJ1-5, the V gene TRBV24-1; D gene ambiguous. Germline lookup yields CDR1 KGHDR and CDR2 SFDVKD. CDR3 length: 14 residues. Trimming cost V 2 bases and J 4 bases, with 8 bases left between them.

CDR3 DNA sequence: TGTGCCAGCACACCTAGCTCCTACAATGAGCAGTTCTTC. It codes for CASTPSSYNEQFF. V gene TRBV28 combines with J gene TRBJ2-1; no definite D call. Germline V gene data show CDR1 as MDHEN and CDR2 as SYDVKM. The CDR3 totals 13 residues. V lost 7 bases and J 0 bases, leaving 7 bases between the germline ends. Variable domain in full (rest from reference TRBV28 and TRBJ2-1): DVKVTQSSRYLVKRTGEKVFLECVQDMDHENMFWYRQDPGLGLRLIYFSYDVKMKEKGDIPEGYSVSREKKERFSLILESASTNQTSMYLCASTPSSYNEQFFGPGTRLTVL.

This chain's CDR3 is CAWGQGANQPQHF. The CDR3 DNA sequence: TGTGCCTGGGGACAGGGGGCCAATCAGCCCCAGCATTTT. V and J are TRBV30 and TRBJ1-5; 11 bases are a match to TRBD1. Germline assignment: CDR1 GTSNPN and CDR2 SVGIG (reference sequence). J gave up 3 bases and V 5 bases, and 0 bases lay outside the gene matches. CDR3 size: 13 residues. Full variable domain (rest looked up from reference TRBV30 and TRBJ1-5): SQTIHQWPATLVQPVGSPLSLECTVEGTSNPNLYWYRQAAGRGLQLLFYSVGIGQISSEVPQNLSASRPQDRQFILSSKKLLLSDSGFYLCAWGQGANQPQHFGDGTRLSIL.

This clone has only a few counts. The CDR3 DNA sequence: TGCAGCGTCGACACTAGCGGGGCGATACAAGAGACCCAGTACTTC. Its translation: CSVDTSGAIQETQYF. The chain carries TRBV29-1 and TRBJ2-5, with 10 bases identical to TRBD2. Germline V gene data show CDR1 as SQVTM and CDR2 as ANQGSEA. This CDR3 contains 15 residues. Unmatched junction bases numbered 9, after V lost 6 bases and J lost 2 bases.

CDR3 sequence: CASSSTLANEQFF. The CDR3 DNA reads TGTGCCAGCAGCTCCACTCTAGCGAATGAGCAGTTCTTC. V gene TRBV7-3 combines with J gene TRBJ2-1; TRBD2 might be the D (6 bases). Per germline, CDR1 SGHTA and CDR2 FQGTGA. The ends were cut back, 4 bases at V and 7 bases at J, with 11 bases in the middle. This CDR3 contains 13 residues.

V usage is TRBV19 and J usage is TRBJ1-5, with a possible D match to TRBD1 (5 bases). V was pared by 7 bases and J by 6 bases, with 16 bases between. Looked up from germline, CDR1 is LNHDA and CDR2 is SQIVND (reference sequence). This CDR3 comprises 14 residues. The CDR3 coding sequence is TGTGCCAGTACCCTCGGGGGGGTGGGTCAGCCCCAGCATTTT. It is translated as CASTLGGVGQPQHF.

This clone was seen a handful of times. J is TRBJ1-3 and V is TRBV10-3, with D possibly being TRBD1 (5 bases). Germline V gives CDR1 ENHRY, CDR2 SYGVKD. Deletions cut 3 bases from V and 2 bases from J, with 8 bases between. The CDR3 consists of 14 residues. The CDR3 here is CAISDGTPGNTIYF. CDR3 DNA sequence: TGTGCCATCAGTGATGGGACGCCTGGAAACACCATATATTTT.

The chain joins TRBV10-3 to TRBJ1-1; the D gene is possibly TRBD1 (5 bases). The V end was cut by 10 bases, the J end by 4 bases, with 16 bases between. The CDR3 is 13 amino acids. Germline CDR1 and CDR2: ENHRY and SYGVKD. The CDR3 DNA reads TGTGCCACACGGGGGGTTAGCGGCACTGAAGCTTTCTTT. This encodes CATRGVSGTEAFF.

V is TRBV15 and J is TRBJ2-2, with 8 positions matching TRBD2. V trimming: 6 bases; J trimming: 0 bases; junction bases outside the gene matches: 15. The CDR3 extends over 19 amino acids. Per the germline V gene, CDR1 is LNHNV and CDR2 is YYDKDF (reference sequence). CDR3 amino acids: CATRRLAYRRIPNTGELFF. CDR3 coding DNA: TGTGCCACCAGAAGACTAGCGTATCGCCGCATTCCGAACACCGGGGAGCTGTTTTTT.

This clone was seen once. The chain uses TRBV19 and TRBJ2-3; 9 bases map to TRBD1. Per the germline V gene, CDR1 is LNHDA and CDR2 is SQIVND (reference sequence). This CDR3 is 17 amino acids long. V dropped 6 bases and J dropped 5; count of bases not matched to a gene: 15. CDR3 coding DNA: TGTGCCAGTAGCTACACAGGGGGCGGAATGTGGAAAGATACGCAGTATTTT. Translated: CASSYTGGGMWKDTQYF.

This chain links TRBV5-1 with TRBJ1-2; tentative D call: TRBD1 (6 bases). Germline CDR1 reads SGHRS; CDR2 reads YFSETQ. This CDR3 contains 17 residues. Trimming took off 3 bases at V and 4 bases at J, with 22 bases between the two ends. CDR3 region: CASSYSTAAEGGYGYTF. DNA of the CDR3: TGCGCCAGCAGCTACTCGACAGCGGCGGAGGGGGGCTATGGCTACACCTTC.